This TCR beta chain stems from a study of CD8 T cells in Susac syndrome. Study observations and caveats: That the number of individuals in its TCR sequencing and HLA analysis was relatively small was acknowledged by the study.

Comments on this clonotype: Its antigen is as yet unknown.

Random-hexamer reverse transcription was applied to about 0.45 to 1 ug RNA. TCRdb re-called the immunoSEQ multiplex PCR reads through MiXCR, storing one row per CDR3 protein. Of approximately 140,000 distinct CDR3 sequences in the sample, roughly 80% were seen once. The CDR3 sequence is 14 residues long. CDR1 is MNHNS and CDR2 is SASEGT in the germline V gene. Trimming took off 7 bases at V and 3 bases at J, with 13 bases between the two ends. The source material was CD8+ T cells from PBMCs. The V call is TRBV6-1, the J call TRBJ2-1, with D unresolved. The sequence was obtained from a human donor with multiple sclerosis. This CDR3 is CASKSQDYYNEQFF. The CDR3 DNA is TGTGCCAGCAAATCCCAGGATTACTACAATGAGCAGTTCTTC.